This TCR beta chain originates from a study of response to subunit inactivated influenza vaccine. This CDR3 region has 13 residues. V was shortened by 4 bases and J by 1 base, with 7 bases between the two germline ends. The germline V gene has CDR1 LGHDT and CDR2 YNNKEL (reference sequence). Many counts were recorded for this clonotype. TCRdb reprocessed the RT-PCR reads with MiXCR, giving one entry per CDR3 protein. Here the sample spans a few hundred thousand distinct CDR3 sequences, approximately 7.7% being singletons. The chain uses TRBV3-1 and TRBJ1-1; no firm D call. The receptor's source is a man between 50 and 70 years old who received an inactivated influenza vaccine. Sequenced here: PBMCs from blood, sampled 23 months after vaccination. The CDR3 coding sequence is TGTGCCAGCAGCCGAACACAGAACACTGAAGCTTTCTTT. Residues: CASSRTQNTEAFF.